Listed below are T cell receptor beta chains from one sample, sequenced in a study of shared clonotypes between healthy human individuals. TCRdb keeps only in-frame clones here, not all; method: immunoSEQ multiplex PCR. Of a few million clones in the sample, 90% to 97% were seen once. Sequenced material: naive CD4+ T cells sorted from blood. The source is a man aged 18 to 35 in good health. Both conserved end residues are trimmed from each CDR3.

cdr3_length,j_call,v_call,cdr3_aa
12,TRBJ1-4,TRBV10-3,AISERQGGEKLF
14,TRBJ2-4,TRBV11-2,ASSLDSAGSGYIQY
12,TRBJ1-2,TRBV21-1,ASSKVGHSYGYT
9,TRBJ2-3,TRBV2,ASSGLDTQY
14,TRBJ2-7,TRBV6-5,ASSYSGRGAAYEQY
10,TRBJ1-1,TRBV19,ASSAGRTEAF
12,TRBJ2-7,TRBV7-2,ASSSGNPSYEQY
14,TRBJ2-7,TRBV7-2,ASRLAGLNPPYEQY
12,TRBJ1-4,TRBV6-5,ASRRQGVREKLF
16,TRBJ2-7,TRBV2,ASRERGTGSLISYEQY
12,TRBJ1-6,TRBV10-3,AIRTGTGNSPLH
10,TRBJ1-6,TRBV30,AWSGAASPLH
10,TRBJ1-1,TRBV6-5,ASSSRGVEAF
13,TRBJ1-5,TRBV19,ASSSQGVRNQPQH
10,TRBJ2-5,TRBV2,ASDDPQETQY
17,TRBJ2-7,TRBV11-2,ASSPLPGLAGGGVYEQY
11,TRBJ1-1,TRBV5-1,ASTSDRNTEAF
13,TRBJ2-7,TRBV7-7,ASSLADDSSYEQY
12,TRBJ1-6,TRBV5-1,ASSLGLNNSPLH
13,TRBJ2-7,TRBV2,ASSDSGRTSYEQY
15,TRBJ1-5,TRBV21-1,ASSKGASGAINQPQH
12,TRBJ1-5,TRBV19,ASSMEGRGQPQH
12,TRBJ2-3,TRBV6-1,ASTGGTSTDTQY
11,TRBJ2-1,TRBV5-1,ASSTGQSNEQF
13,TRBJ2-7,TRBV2,ASSESGTLTYEQY
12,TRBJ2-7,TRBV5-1,ASSEDNTPYEQY
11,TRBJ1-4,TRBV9,ASAGATNEKLF
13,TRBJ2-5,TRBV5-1,ASSTSGGREETQY
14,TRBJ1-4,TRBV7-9,ASELRGRAVSEKLF
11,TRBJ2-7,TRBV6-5,ASSYRGGYEQY
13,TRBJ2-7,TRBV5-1,ASSLGPQISYEQY
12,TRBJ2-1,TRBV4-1,ASSQVGTGSPQF
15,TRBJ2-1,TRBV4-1,ASSQDGLAISYNEQF
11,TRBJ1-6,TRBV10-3,AISEVSNSPLH
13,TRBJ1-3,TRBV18,ASSPGGISGNTIY
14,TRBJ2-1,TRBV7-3,ASSLSRLALDNEQF
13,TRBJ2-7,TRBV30,AWSRWLPSSYEQY
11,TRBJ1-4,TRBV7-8,ASSLRSNEKLF
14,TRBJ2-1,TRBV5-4,ASSLGGLATYNEQF
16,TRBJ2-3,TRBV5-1,ASSLSLAGARAMDTQY
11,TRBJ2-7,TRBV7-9,ASSLLSGEEQY
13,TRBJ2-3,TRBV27,ASSFFGGNTDTQY
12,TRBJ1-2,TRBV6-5,ASRGQGGWDGYT
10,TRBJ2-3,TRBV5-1,ASSVNTDTQY
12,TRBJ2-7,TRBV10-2,ASSQQGRGDEQY
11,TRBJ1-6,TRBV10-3,AIRQGYGSPLH
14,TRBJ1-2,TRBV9,ASSAGGEKTPYGYT